Listed here are 23 T cell receptor beta chains from one sample, sequenced in a study of early T cells in non-severe SARS-CoV-2 infection. Using its own MiXCR run on the 5' RACE reads, TCRdb lists one record per CDR3 protein. In the table there are over 25,000 distinct CDR3 sequences, 6% to 8.5% of which are singletons. The source material was whole blood. These receptors were obtained from an adult who was a healthcare worker with PCR-confirmed SARS-CoV-2 infection or an uninfected control (not recorded which).

J is TRBJ1-4 and V is TRBV6-1; 7 nucleotides align to TRBD1. Germline-derived CDR1 and CDR2 are MNHNS and SASEGT. Trimming cost V 4 bases and J 3 bases; bases outside gene matches: 5. The CDR3 contains 15 residues. The CDR3 is CASSALTGSNEKLFF. The DNA of the CDR3 is TGTGCCAGCAGTGCCTTGACAGGGTCTAATGAAAAACTGTTTTTT.

V and J are TRBV11-3 and TRBJ2-3; 10 bases match TRBD2. CDR3 length: 16 amino acids. Germline V CDR1 and CDR2: SGHNT, YENEEA. V was clipped by 5 bases and J by 1 base; unmatched bases: 6. DNA of the CDR3: TGTGCCAGCAGCCTAACCGGGACTAGCGGCACAGATACGCAGTATTTT. Translating it yields CASSLTGTSGTDTQYF.

The CDR3 DNA reads TGTGCCAGCAGCTTGTACGATCAGCCCCAGCATTTT. Translating gives CASSLYDQPQHF. The V gene is TRBV5-6, the J gene TRBJ1-5; no clear D. The V gene's germline CDR1 is SGHDT and CDR2 YYEEEE. The germline V and J ends were trimmed by 1 base and 5 bases, with 4 bases remaining between them. The CDR3 covers 12 residues. Drawing the rest from reference TRBV5-6 and TRBJ1-5, the complete variable domain is DAGVTQSPTHLIKTRGQQVTLRCSPKSGHDTVSWYQQALGQGPQFIFQYYEEEERQRGNFPDRFSGHQFPNYSSELNVNALLLGDSALYLCASSLYDQPQHFGDGTRLSIL.

The table lists this clonotype with many counts. The genes are TRBV27 and TRBJ2-7; D may match TRBD1 or TRBD2 (5 bases each). The V and J ends lost 3 bases and 5 bases respectively, with 17 bases between them. The CDR3 runs 15 residues. In germline, CDR1 is MNHEY, CDR2 SMNVEV (reference sequence). The chain's CDR3 is CASSFFTGPTDEQYF. DNA of the CDR3: TGTGCCAGCAGTTTCTTCACGGGACCCACCGACGAGCAGTACTTC.

This chain connects TRBV5-1 to TRBJ2-1; no clear D gene. V lost 1 base and J 6 bases, leaving 2 bases between the germline ends. Looked up from germline, CDR1 is SGHRS and CDR2 is YFSETQ. This CDR3 comprises 11 residues. The DNA of the CDR3 is TGCGCCAGCAGCTTGATCAATGAGCAGTTCTTC. Amino acid sequence: CASSLINEQFF.

A few counts support this clonotype. The chain recombines TRBV20-1 with TRBJ2-3; D gene unclear. Trimming shortened V by 0 bases and J by 3 bases, and 4 bases separated the two germline ends. This CDR3 region has 12 residues. Looked up from germline, CDR1 is DFQATT and CDR2 is SNEGSKA (reference sequence). The CDR3: CSARDPTDTQYF. For the CDR3, the DNA is TGCAGTGCTAGAGACCCGACAGATACGCAGTATTTT.

This clonotype was seen at least ten times. J is TRBJ2-1 and V is TRBV30; no reliable D call. Trimming took off 0 bases at V and 3 bases at J, with 9 bases between the two ends. CDR3 length equals 14 residues. CDR1 and CDR2 (germline): GTSNPN, SVGIG (reference sequence). Here the CDR3 reads CAWSVHGDYNEQFF. DNA for the CDR3: TGTGCCTGGAGTGTACACGGAGACTACAATGAGCAGTTCTTC. Using reference TRBV30 and TRBJ2-1 for the parts outside the CDR3, the full variable domain is SQTIHQWPATLVQPVGSPLSLECTVEGTSNPNLYWYRQAAGRGLQLLFYSVGIGQISSEVPQNLSASRPQDRQFILSSKKLLLSDSGFYLCAWSVHGDYNEQFFGPGTRLTVL.

This clonotype was seen ten or more times. The gene calls are TRBV2 and TRBJ2-1, with a possible D match to TRBD2 (6 bases). The ends were cut back, 5 bases at V and 4 bases at J, with 12 bases in the middle. In germline, CDR1 is SNHLY, CDR2 FYNNEI. The CDR3 runs 14 residues. CDR3: CASSSTSWYNEQFF. The CDR3 DNA reads as TGTGCCAGCAGTTCTACTAGCTGGTACAATGAGCAGTTCTTC. The variable domain in full, with the rest retrieved from reference TRBV2 and TRBJ2-1, is EPEVTQTPSHQVTQMGQEVILRCVPISNHLYFYWYRQILGQKVEFLVSFYNNEISEKSEIFDDQFSVERPDGSNFTLKIRSTKLEDSAMYFCASSSTSWYNEQFFGPGTRLTVL.

This clonotype is medium-sized (0.01 to 0.1%) in the sample. The V and J genes are TRBV29-1 and TRBJ2-7, with D tentatively TRBD1 or TRBD2 (5 bases each). The germline V gene has CDR1 SQVTM and CDR2 ANQGSEA. CDR3 length: 12 amino acids. Trimming shortened V by 7 bases and J by 6 bases, and 16 bases separated the two germline ends. The CDR3 region has the DNA TGCAGCGCTGGTAGTCCGGGGACCGAGCAGTACTTC. This codes for CSAGSPGTEQYF.

V is TRBV24-1 and J is TRBJ2-1; D not resolved. This CDR3 is built from 12 residues. V was pared by 7 bases and J by 8 bases, with 11 bases between. CDR1 is KGHDR and CDR2 is SFDVKD in the germline V gene. The CDR3 DNA follows: TGTGCCACCAGCCCGTACGGCGATGAGCAGTTCTTC. This gives the protein CATSPYGDEQFF.

This clonotype was detected a few times. The chain links TRBV11-3 to TRBJ2-2; D is perhaps TRBD2 (6 bases). This CDR3 comprises 15 residues. Germline V CDR1 and CDR2: SGHNT, YENEEA. V was pared by 3 bases and J by 5 bases, with 13 bases between. The CDR3 is CASSFLSGGTGELFF. CDR3 coding DNA: TGTGCCAGCAGCTTTCTCTCTGGGGGGACCGGGGAGCTGTTTTTT. The full variable domain, rest sourced from reference TRBV11-3 and TRBJ2-2, is EAGVVQSPRYKIIEKKQPVAFWCNPISGHNTLYWYLQNLGQGPELLIRYENEEAVDDSQLPKDRFSAERLKGVDSTLKIQPAELGDSAVYLCASSFLSGGTGELFFGEGSRLTVL.

This clonotype was observed many times. The chain recombines TRBV20-1 with TRBJ2-5, with TRBD1 identical over 10 bases. The CDR3 spans 13 residues. Per the germline V gene, CDR1 is DFQATT and CDR2 is SNEGSKA (reference sequence). Germline trimming cut 3 bases from V and 5 bases from J; bases unmatched to any gene: 3. The CDR3 region is CSASRDRGETQYF. CDR3 sequence (DNA): TGCAGTGCTAGCCGGGACAGGGGTGAGACCCAGTACTTC.

The CDR3, as DNA: TGTGCCAGCAGCGTATCCGGGACAGGGAGATTAAACATTCAGTACTTC. It translates to CASSVSGTGRLNIQYF. V and J are TRBV11-2 and TRBJ2-4; 9 nucleotides match TRBD1. With 5 bases clipped from V and 6 bases from J, the junction kept 11 bases outside the gene matches. Germline assignment: CDR1 SGHAT and CDR2 FQNNGV. The CDR3 loop spans 16 amino acids.

This clonotype was seen ten or more times. The chain joins TRBV7-6 to TRBJ2-7, with 16 bases fitting TRBD2. CDR3 length equals 19 residues. CDR1 is SGHVS, CDR2 FNYEAQ, per germline. The V and J ends lost 1 base and 5 bases, in that order; junction bases with no gene match: 11. The CDR3 reads CASSLVGTSGRVRSDEQYF. DNA for the CDR3: TGTGCCAGCAGCTTAGTTGGGACTAGCGGGAGGGTACGTTCCGACGAGCAGTACTTC. The whole variable domain, filled in from reference TRBV7-6 and TRBJ2-7, reads GAGVSQSPRYKVTKRGQDVALRCDPISGHVSLYWYRQALGQGPEFLTYFNYEAQQDKSGLPNDRFSAERPEGSISTLTIQRTEQRDSAMYRCASSLVGTSGRVRSDEQYFGPGTRLTVT.

The gene calls are TRBV20-1 and TRBJ2-1, with 7 bases fitting TRBD1. This CDR3 has 13 amino acids. CDR1 is DFQATT, CDR2 SNEGSKA, per germline (reference sequence). V lost 6 bases, J lost 8 bases, and 10 bases stayed unmatched. The CDR3 DNA reads TGCAGTGCCCCACCCTCAGGGGGACATGAGCAGTTCTTC. The encoded protein is CSAPPSGGHEQFF.

This clonotype has more than one count but fewer than ten. The J gene is TRBJ2-5, the V gene TRBV5-5, with D tentatively TRBD1 or TRBD2 (5 bases each). With 0 bases removed from V and 8 bases from J, the gap between germline ends came to 20 bases. In germline, CDR1 is SGHKS, CDR2 YYEKEE (reference sequence). The CDR3 sequence is 16 residues long. The CDR3 here is CASSLAAGRAGETQYF. CDR3 DNA sequence: TGTGCCAGCAGCTTGGCCGCGGGCAGGGCCGGAGAAACCCAGTACTTC. The whole variable domain, filled in from reference TRBV5-5 and TRBJ2-5, reads DAGVTQSPTHLIKTRGQQVTLRCSPISGHKSVSWYQQVLGQGPQFIFQYYEKEERGRGNFPDRFSARQFPNYSSELNVNALLLGDSALYLCASSLAAGRAGETQYFGPGTRLLVL.

The chain couples TRBV7-2 to TRBJ2-1; D is perhaps TRBD2 (6 bases). Trimming pared 4 bases from V and 11 bases from J, leaving 18 bases between. Germline V gives CDR1 SGHTA, CDR2 FQGNSA. There are 14 residues in the CDR3. The DNA for the CDR3 is TGTGCCAGCAGCTCCGGGACTCCCGCGCATAAGCAGTTCTTC. It encodes CASSSGTPAHKQFF.

This clonotype was detected many times. This chain links TRBV28 with TRBJ1-2; no clear D gene. This CDR3 spans 12 amino acids. The V end was cut by 2 bases, the J end by 3 bases, with 4 bases between. The germline gives CDR1 MDHEN, CDR2 SYDVKM. The CDR3 DNA is TGTGCCAGCAGTTTACAGGACTATGGCTACACCTTC. Its protein product is CASSLQDYGYTF.

Points on this clonotype: This may be a read error, as it is one base from a much larger clone. This chain links TRBV29-1 with TRBJ2-7; D is possibly TRBD2 (6 bases). Trimming pared 5 bases from V and 0 bases from J, leaving 11 bases between. There are 13 residues in the CDR3. The V gene's germline CDR1 is SQVTM and CDR2 ANQGSEA. CDR3 sequence reads: CSVLMGGSYEQYF. The CDR3 DNA reads as TGCAGCGTTCTCATGGGGGGCTCCTACGAGCAGTACTTC.

V gene TRBV6-1 combines with J gene TRBJ1-5, with a possible D match to TRBD1 (6 bases). Germline lookup yields CDR1 MNHNS and CDR2 SASEGT. With 6 bases removed from V and 1 base from J, the gap between germline ends came to 13 bases. The CDR3 runs 15 residues. The CDR3 region is CASSLGQISNQPQHF. CDR3 nucleotide sequence: TGTGCCAGCAGCCTCGGACAGATCAGCAATCAGCCCCAGCATTTT.

The chain carries TRBV28 and TRBJ2-1; unclear D gene. Trimming stripped 6 bases from V and 9 bases from J, with 18 bases between. Germline-derived CDR1 and CDR2 are MDHEN and SYDVKM. CDR3 length: 14 amino acids. Here the CDR3 reads CASSVSPRSTEQFF. Written as DNA, the CDR3 is TGTGCCAGCAGCGTGAGCCCGCGATCGACTGAGCAGTTCTTC.

This clonotype has at least ten counts. The chain carries TRBV20-1 and TRBJ2-7, with D possibly called TRBD1 or TRBD2 (5 bases each). The germline CDR1 and CDR2 sequences are DFQATT and SNEGSKA (reference sequence). Deletions cut 5 bases from V and 1 base from J, with 9 bases between. The CDR3 sequence is 12 residues long. CDR3 nucleotides: TGCAGTGCTCAGGGACCTTCCTACGAGCAGTACTTC. It translates to CSAQGPSYEQYF.

This clonotype was observed at least ten times. The CDR3 bases are TGTGCCAGCTCACCACAGGCAGGCAATCAGCCCCAGCATTTT. Translating it yields CASSPQAGNQPQHF. The chain is built from TRBV18 and TRBJ1-5; D is undetermined. Germline V gives CDR1 KGHSH, CDR2 LQKENI. The CDR3 is 14 residues long. Trimming pared 1 base from V and 2 bases from J, leaving 6 bases between.